Each of the 9 T cell receptor beta chains below was sequenced from the same sample in a study of cytomegalovirus exposure and HLA in healthy donors. The primer mix had 60 Vbeta and 13 Jbeta primers. Profiled with immunoSEQ multiplex PCR; TCRdb holds only in-frame clones, not every one. This sample carries 97,000 or so clones, roughly three quarters of them seen once, and the ten largest clones take about 1.5%. Sequencing was carried out using PBMCs. The receptor source for this set is a middle-aged man in good health and CMV-seronegative.

This clone was recorded a few times. The rearrangement joins TRBV10-3 to TRBJ2-7, with 8 bases identical to TRBD1. The germline gives CDR1 ENHRY, CDR2 SYGVKD. CDR3 size: 13 residues. V lost 4 bases, J lost 2 bases, and 1 base stayed unmatched. The CDR3 sequence is CAISGTGTYEQYF. The CDR3 nucleotides are TGTGCCATCAGTGGGACAGGGACCTACGAGCAGTACTTC.

The gene calls are TRBV18 and TRBJ2-7; TRBD1 aligns across 8 bases. CDR3 size: 15 residues. Germline V CDR1 and CDR2: KGHSH, LQKENI. The V gene end was trimmed by 4 bases and the J gene end by 3 bases; junction bases not matched to a gene: 8. CDR3 residues: CASSLRTGTGYEQYF. CDR3 bases: TGTGCCAGCTCACTCAGGACAGGGACAGGCTACGAGCAGTACTTC.

V and J are TRBV27 and TRBJ1-2, with D possibly being TRBD1 (6 bases). V was shortened by 6 bases and J by 7 bases, with 15 bases between the two germline ends. The germline CDR1 and CDR2 sequences are MNHEY and SMNVEV (reference sequence). CDR3 length equals 13 residues. DNA of the CDR3: TGTGCCAGCAGACCAGGGGTATTAGGTGGCTACACCTTC. Translation gives CASRPGVLGGYTF.

The gene calls are TRBV6-9 and TRBJ1-4, with TRBD1 as a possible D gene (6 bases). Germline V gene lookup returns CDR1 MNHGY and CDR2 SVAAGI. CDR3 length: 16 amino acids. V dropped 1 base and J dropped 1 base, with 10 bases sitting between them. Here the CDR3 reads CASSYWTVRTNEKLFF. CDR3 nucleotide sequence: TGTGCCAGCAGTTATTGGACAGTTCGAACTAATGAAAAACTGTTTTTT.

As concerns this clone: Other DNA sequences in the same sample also yield this CDR3. V and J are TRBV6-4 and TRBJ2-3; TRBD2 agrees at 8 bases. Germline assignment: CDR1 MRHNA and CDR2 SNTAGT. The V segment lost 0 bases and the J segment 1 base; nucleotides outside the gene matches: 3. The CDR3 has 16 amino acids. The CDR3 DNA reads as TGTGCCAGCAGTGACTCGAGCGGGGGTGGCACAGATACGCAGTATTTT. This codes for CASSDSSGGGTDTQYF.

The chain couples TRBV7-6 to TRBJ2-5; TRBD1 aligns across 9 bases. The CDR3 runs 14 residues. After removal of 5 bases from V and 3 bases from J, the junction contained 4 bases not matched to a gene. CDR1 and CDR2 from the germline V gene are SGHVS and FNYEAQ. The CDR3 region is CASSRRQGEETQYF. As DNA, the CDR3 is TGTGCCAGCAGCCGACGACAGGGGGAAGAGACCCAGTACTTC. Full variable domain (remainder filled in from reference TRBV7-6 and TRBJ2-5): GAGVSQSPRYKVTKRGQDVALRCDPISGHVSLYWYRQALGQGPEFLTYFNYEAQQDKSGLPNDRFSAERPEGSISTLTIQRTEQRDSAMYRCASSRRQGEETQYFGPGTRLLVL.

The gene calls are TRBV19 and TRBJ2-4; D gene ambiguous. The length of the CDR3 is 11 residues. V lost 5 bases to trimming and J lost 7 bases, with 6 bases between them. The germline V gene has CDR1 LNHDA and CDR2 SQIVND (reference sequence). Written as DNA, the CDR3 is TGTGCCAGTAGTGGGCCGAACATTCAGTACTTC. Amino acids: CASSGPNIQYF.

About this clone: The same CDR3 arises from other DNA sequences in this sample as well. This chain joins TRBV6-4 and TRBJ2-2, with D possibly being TRBD1 (6 bases). The CDR3 loop spans 13 amino acids. V was trimmed by 6 bases and J by 1 base, leaving 6 bases between them. CDR1 and CDR2 from the germline V gene are MRHNA and SNTAGT. CDR3 residues: CASRQGNTGELFF. CDR3 in DNA: TGTGCCAGCAGACAGGGGAACACCGGGGAGCTGTTTTTT.

The rearrangement joins TRBV6-1 to TRBJ1-4; D unresolved. Germline CDR1 MNHNS, CDR2 SASEGT. V was cut by 7 bases and J by 7 bases, with 4 bases left in between. The CDR3 has 10 amino acids. The CDR3 coding sequence is TGTGCCAGCATGGCTGAAAAACTGTTTTTT. This codes for CASMAEKLFF.